The 13 T cell receptor beta chains given below trace back to one sample, sequenced in a study of T cell responses to AZD1222 COVID-19 vaccine. Clones were read by immunoSEQ multiplex PCR, and TCRdb kept only the in-frame ones, dropping some. The top ten clones hold about 1.9% of a sample with some 150,000 clones, under 95% of them seen once. The sample was peripheral blood, taken on day 0 of AZD1222 vaccination. These receptors originate from an adult in good health.

The chain carries TRBV4-3 and TRBJ2-2; TRBD1 is a possible D gene (6 bases). The CDR3 runs 14 residues. Germline CDR1 LGHNA, CDR2 YSLEER. The V and J ends lost 4 bases and 5 bases respectively, with 11 bases between them. CDR3 sequence (DNA): TGCGCCAGCAGCCCTGGGGGCGCGACCGGGGAGCTGTTTTTT. This sequence encodes CASSPGGATGELFF.

The chain carries TRBV4-3 and TRBJ1-3, with D possibly TRBD1 on 6 matching bases. The germline V gene has CDR1 LGHNA and CDR2 YSLEER. The ends were cut back, 6 bases at V and 1 base at J, with 10 bases in the middle. The CDR3 loop spans 14 amino acids. The CDR3 spells CASRDSASGNTIYF. In DNA, the CDR3 is TGCGCCAGCAGGGACAGCGCTTCTGGAAACACCATATATTTT.

The chain carries TRBV5-1 and TRBJ1-2, with 9 bases identical to TRBD1. There are 17 residues in the CDR3. Germline CDR1 reads SGHRS; CDR2 reads YFSETQ. Unmatched junction bases numbered 17, after V lost 7 bases and J lost 4 bases. In nucleotides, the CDR3 is TGCGCCAGCGGAAAGCCCGGGACAGGGACCTCGACCTATGGCTACACCTTC. Amino acid sequence: CASGKPGTGTSTYGYTF.

The V and J genes are TRBV5-6 and TRBJ1-5; 9 nucleotides match TRBD1. Germline CDR1 reads SGHDT; CDR2 reads YYEEEE. This CDR3 region has 16 residues. After removal of 1 base from V and 6 bases from J, the junction contained 8 bases not matched to a gene. CDR3 protein: CASSLMTGGFGQPQHF. The CDR3 DNA reads as TGTGCCAGCAGCTTGATGACAGGGGGATTTGGTCAGCCCCAGCATTTT. Filled out from reference TRBV5-6 and TRBJ1-5, the complete variable domain reads DAGVTQSPTHLIKTRGQQVTLRCSPKSGHDTVSWYQQALGQGPQFIFQYYEEEERQRGNFPDRFSGHQFPNYSSELNVNALLLGDSALYLCASSLMTGGFGQPQHFGDGTRLSIL.

The chain employs TRBV7-9 and TRBJ1-3; TRBD1 is a possible D gene (6 bases). V lost 4 bases and J lost 0, with 13 bases in between. CDR3 size: 16 residues. In germline, CDR1 is SEHNR, CDR2 FQNEAQ (reference sequence). In DNA form, the CDR3 reads TGTGCCAGCAGCTCAGACAGGTTTGACTCTGGAAACACCATATATTTT. Its protein product is CASSSDRFDSGNTIYF.

This clone was observed a single time. The genes are TRBV19 and TRBJ2-3, with D tentatively TRBD2 (6 bases). The CDR3 loop spans 13 amino acids. From germline, CDR1 is LNHDA and CDR2 SQIVND (reference sequence). The germline V and J ends were trimmed by 9 bases and 3 bases, with 13 bases remaining between them. DNA for the CDR3: TGTGCCAGCCGCGGGGTGGTGACAGATACGCAGTATTTT. Protein: CASRGVVTDTQYF.

This chain uses TRBV5-1 with TRBJ1-1; tentatively, D is TRBD1 (5 bases). Deletions cut 1 base from V and 1 base from J, with 11 bases between. The CDR3 sequence is 15 residues long. Germline V gives CDR1 SGHRS, CDR2 YFSETQ. In DNA form, the CDR3 reads TGCGCCAGCAGCTTGAATCGGGGGGAGAACACTGAAGCTTTCTTT. Encoded protein: CASSLNRGENTEAFF.

V gene TRBV27 combines with J gene TRBJ2-3; 13 bases are shared with TRBD2. CDR3 length: 14 amino acids. J lost 4 bases, V lost 5 bases, and 0 bases had no gene match. In germline, CDR1 is MNHEY, CDR2 SMNVEV (reference sequence). The CDR3 reads CASSGLAGADTQYF. In DNA, the CDR3 is TGTGCCAGCAGTGGACTAGCGGGGGCAGATACGCAGTATTTT.

For the CDR3, the DNA is TGTGCCAGCTCACGGCTCACCCCTATTGAAACAAATGAGCAGTTCTTC. Residues: CASSRLTPIETNEQFF. This rearrangement joins TRBV18 to TRBJ2-1, with D unclear. The CDR3 has 16 amino acids. Trimming cost V 4 bases and J 7 bases, with 20 bases left between them. CDR1 KGHSH and CDR2 LQKENI come from the germline V gene.

The chain couples TRBV4-3 to TRBJ1-6; TRBD1 might be the D (5 bases). Per the germline V gene, CDR1 is LGHNA and CDR2 is YSLEER. The germline V and J ends were trimmed by 0 bases and 7 bases, with 16 bases remaining between them. The CDR3 contains 17 residues. CDR3: CASSQDPRGAGNSPLHF. The DNA for the CDR3 is TGCGCCAGCAGCCAAGATCCGCGCGGGGCAGGGAATTCACCCCTCCACTTT.

The rearrangement uses TRBV4-3 and TRBJ1-1; D not resolved. V shed 1 base and J shed 1 base, with 10 bases lying between them. Germline V gene sequence: CDR1 LGHNA, CDR2 YSLEER. This CDR3 comprises 15 residues. CDR3 DNA sequence: TGCGCCAGCAGCCAAGGGCGATCGGGGAACACTGAAGCTTTCTTT. Its protein product is CASSQGRSGNTEAFF.

V usage is TRBV12-3 or TRBV12-4 and J usage is TRBJ1-5; possible D gene TRBD1, 5 bases. This CDR3 has 13 amino acids. V shed 3 bases and J shed 9 bases, with 12 bases lying between them. Here the CDR3 reads CASSLGGDRPQHF. CDR3 nucleotides: TGTGCCAGCAGTTTGGGGGGGGATAGGCCCCAGCATTTT.

The genes are TRBV24-1 and TRBJ2-7; 8 bases are shared with TRBD2. CDR3 length: 13 residues. Germline V gives CDR1 KGHDR, CDR2 SFDVKD. Trimming at V came to 4 bases and at J to 4 bases, leaving 2 bases not matched to a gene. CDR3 bases: TGTGCCACCAGTGAGGGGACTAGATACGAGCAGTACTTC. Its translation: CATSEGTRYEQYF.